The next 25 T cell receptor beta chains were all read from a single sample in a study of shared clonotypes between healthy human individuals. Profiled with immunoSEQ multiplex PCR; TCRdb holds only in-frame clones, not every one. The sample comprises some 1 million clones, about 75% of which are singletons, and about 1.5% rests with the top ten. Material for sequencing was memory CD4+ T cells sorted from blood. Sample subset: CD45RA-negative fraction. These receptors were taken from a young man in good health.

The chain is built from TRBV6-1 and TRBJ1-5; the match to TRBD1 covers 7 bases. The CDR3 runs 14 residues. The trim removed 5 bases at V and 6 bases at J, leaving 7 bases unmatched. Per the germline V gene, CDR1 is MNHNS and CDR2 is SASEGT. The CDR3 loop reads CASSSQGEGQPQHF. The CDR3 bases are TGTGCCAGCAGTTCCCAGGGGGAGGGTCAGCCCCAGCATTTT.

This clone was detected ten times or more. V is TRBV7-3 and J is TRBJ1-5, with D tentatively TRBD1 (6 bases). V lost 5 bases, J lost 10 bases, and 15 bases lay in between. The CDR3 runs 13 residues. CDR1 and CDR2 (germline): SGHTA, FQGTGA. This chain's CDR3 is CASSLQQGSPQHF. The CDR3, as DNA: TGTGCCAGCAGCCTCCAACAGGGTAGTCCCCAGCATTTT. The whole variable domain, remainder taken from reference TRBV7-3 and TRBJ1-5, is GAGVSQTPSNKVTEKGKYVELRCDPISGHTALYWYRQSLGQGPEFLIYFQGTGAADDSGLPNDRFFAVRPEGSVSTLKIQRTERGDSAVYLCASSLQQGSPQHFGDGTRLSIL.

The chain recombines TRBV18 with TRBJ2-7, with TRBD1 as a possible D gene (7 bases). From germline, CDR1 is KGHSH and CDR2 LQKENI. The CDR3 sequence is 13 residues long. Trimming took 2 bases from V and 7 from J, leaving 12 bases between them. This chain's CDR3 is CASSPEGAGEQYF. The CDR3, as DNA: TGTGCCAGCTCACCAGAGGGGGCGGGGGAGCAGTACTTC.

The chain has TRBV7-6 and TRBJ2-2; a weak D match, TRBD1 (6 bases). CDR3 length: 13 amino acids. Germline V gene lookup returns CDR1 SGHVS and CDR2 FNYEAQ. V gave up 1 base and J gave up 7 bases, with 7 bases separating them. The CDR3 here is CASSLEGGGELFF. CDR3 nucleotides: TGTGCCAGCAGCTTAGAAGGGGGCGGGGAGCTGTTTTTT.

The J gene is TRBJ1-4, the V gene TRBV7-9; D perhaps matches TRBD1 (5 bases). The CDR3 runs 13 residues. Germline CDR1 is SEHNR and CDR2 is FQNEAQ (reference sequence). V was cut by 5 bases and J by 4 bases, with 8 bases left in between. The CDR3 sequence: CASSRRGNEKLFF. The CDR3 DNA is TGTGCCAGCAGCCGGAGGGGTAATGAAAAACTGTTTTTT. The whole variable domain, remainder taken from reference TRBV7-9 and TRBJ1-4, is DTGVSQNPRHKITKRGQNVTFRCDPISEHNRLYWYRQTLGQGPEFLTYFQNEAQLEKSRLLSDRFSAERPKGSFSTLEIQRTEQGDSAMYLCASSRRGNEKLFFGSGTQLSVL.

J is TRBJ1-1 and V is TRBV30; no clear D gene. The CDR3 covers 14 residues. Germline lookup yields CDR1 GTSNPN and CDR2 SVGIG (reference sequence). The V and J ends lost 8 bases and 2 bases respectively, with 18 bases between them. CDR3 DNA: TGTGCCACGATCTTGTTAGGGATAAACACTGAAGCTTTCTTT. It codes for CATILLGINTEAFF.

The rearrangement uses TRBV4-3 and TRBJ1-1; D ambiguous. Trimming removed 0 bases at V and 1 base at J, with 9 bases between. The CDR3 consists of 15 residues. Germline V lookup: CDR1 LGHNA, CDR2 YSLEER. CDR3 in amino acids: CASSQDTSQNTEAFF. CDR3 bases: TGCGCCAGCAGCCAAGATACTAGTCAGAACACTGAAGCTTTCTTT.

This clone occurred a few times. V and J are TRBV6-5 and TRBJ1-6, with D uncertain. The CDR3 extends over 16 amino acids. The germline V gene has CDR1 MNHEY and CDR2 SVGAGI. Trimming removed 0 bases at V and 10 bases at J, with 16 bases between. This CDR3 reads CASSYSTPHVGSPLHF. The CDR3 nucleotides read TGTGCCAGCAGTTACTCGACCCCCCACGTAGGCTCACCCCTCCACTTT.

The CDR3 reads CASSGTYSGANVLTF. CDR3 coding DNA: TGTGCCAGCAGCGGGACTTACTCTGGGGCCAACGTCCTGACTTTC. The V call is TRBV9, the J call TRBJ2-6; D may be TRBD2 (5 bases). V gave up 3 bases and J gave up 0 bases, with 7 bases separating them. CDR3 length equals 15 residues. Germline-derived CDR1 and CDR2 are SGDLS and YYNGEE.

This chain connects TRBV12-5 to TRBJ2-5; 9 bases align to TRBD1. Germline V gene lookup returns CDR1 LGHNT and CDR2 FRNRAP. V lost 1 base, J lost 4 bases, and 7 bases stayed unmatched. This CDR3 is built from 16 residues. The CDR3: CASGLGDRASGETQYF. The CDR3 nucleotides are TGTGCTAGTGGTTTGGGGGACAGGGCATCAGGAGAGACCCAGTACTTC.

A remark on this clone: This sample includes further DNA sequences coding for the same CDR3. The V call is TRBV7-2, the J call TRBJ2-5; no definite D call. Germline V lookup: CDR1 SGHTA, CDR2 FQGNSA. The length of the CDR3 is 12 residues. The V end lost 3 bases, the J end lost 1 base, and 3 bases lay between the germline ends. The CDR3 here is CASSFGQETQYF. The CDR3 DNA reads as TGTGCCAGCAGCTTCGGCCAAGAGACCCAGTACTTC.

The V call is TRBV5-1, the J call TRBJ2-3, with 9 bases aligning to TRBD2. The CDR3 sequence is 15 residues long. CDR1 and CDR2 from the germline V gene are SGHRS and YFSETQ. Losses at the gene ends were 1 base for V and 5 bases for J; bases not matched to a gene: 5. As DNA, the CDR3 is TGCGCCAGCAGCTTGAGTAGCGGGGGTGGAGATACGCAGTATTTT. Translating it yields CASSLSSGGGDTQYF.

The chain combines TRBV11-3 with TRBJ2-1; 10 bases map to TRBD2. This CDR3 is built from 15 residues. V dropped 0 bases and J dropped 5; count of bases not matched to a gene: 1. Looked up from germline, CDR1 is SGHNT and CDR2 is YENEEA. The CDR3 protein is CASSLDGTSDNEQFF. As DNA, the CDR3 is TGTGCCAGCAGCTTAGATGGGACTAGCGACAATGAGCAGTTCTTC.

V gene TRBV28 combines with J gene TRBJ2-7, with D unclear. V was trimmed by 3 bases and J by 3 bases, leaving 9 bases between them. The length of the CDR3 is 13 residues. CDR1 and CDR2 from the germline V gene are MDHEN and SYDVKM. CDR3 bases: TGTGCCAGCAGTTTGGGCAGGTTCTACGAGCAGTACTTC. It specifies CASSLGRFYEQYF.

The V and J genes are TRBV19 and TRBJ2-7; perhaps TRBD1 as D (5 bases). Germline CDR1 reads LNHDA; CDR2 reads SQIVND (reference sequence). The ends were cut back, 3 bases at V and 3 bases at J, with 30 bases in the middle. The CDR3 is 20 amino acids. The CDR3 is CASSMKPSSNPRFRVYEQYF. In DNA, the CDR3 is TGTGCCAGTAGTATGAAGCCCTCTTCAAATCCCCGCTTCAGGGTCTACGAGCAGTACTTC.

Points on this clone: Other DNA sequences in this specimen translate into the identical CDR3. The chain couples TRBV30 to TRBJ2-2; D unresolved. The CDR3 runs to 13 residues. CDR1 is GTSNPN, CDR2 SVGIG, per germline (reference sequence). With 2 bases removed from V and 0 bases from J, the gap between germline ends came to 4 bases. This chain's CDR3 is CAWSPTNTGELFF. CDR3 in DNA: TGTGCCTGGAGTCCTACGAACACCGGGGAGCTGTTTTTT.

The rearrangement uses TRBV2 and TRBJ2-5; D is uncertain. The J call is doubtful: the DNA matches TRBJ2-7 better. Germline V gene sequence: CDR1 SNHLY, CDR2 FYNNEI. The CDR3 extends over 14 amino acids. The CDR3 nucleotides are TGTGCCAGCAGTGACCCCTGGAGCTCCTACGAGCAGTACTTC. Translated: CASSDPWSSYEQYF.

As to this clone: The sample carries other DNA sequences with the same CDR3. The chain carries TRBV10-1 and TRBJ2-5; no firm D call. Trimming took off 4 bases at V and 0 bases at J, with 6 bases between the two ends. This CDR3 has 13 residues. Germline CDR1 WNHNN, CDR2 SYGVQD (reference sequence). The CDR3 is CASSATDQETQYF. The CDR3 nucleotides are TGCGCCAGCAGTGCAACGGACCAAGAGACCCAGTACTTC.

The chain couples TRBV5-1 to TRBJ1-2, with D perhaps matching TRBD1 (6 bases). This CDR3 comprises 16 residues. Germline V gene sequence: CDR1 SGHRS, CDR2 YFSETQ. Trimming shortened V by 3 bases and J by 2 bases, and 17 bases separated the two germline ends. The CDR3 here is CASSYRDTLWNYGYTF. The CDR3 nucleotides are TGCGCCAGCAGCTACCGGGACACCTTATGGAACTATGGCTACACCTTC. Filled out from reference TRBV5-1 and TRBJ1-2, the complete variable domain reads KAGVTQTPRYLIKTRGQQVTLSCSPISGHRSVSWYQQTPGQGLQFLFEYFSETQRNKGNFPGRFSGRQFSNSRSEMNVSTLELGDSALYLCASSYRDTLWNYGYTFGSGTRLTVV.

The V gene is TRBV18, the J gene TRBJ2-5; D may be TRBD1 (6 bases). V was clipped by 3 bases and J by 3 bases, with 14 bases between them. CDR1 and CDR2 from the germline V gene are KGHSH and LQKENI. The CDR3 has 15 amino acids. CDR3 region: CASSPITGSKETQYF. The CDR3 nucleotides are TGTGCCAGCTCACCTATAACAGGGTCCAAAGAGACCCAGTACTTC. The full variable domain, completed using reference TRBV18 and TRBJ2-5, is NAGVMQNPRHLVRRRGQEARLRCSPMKGHSHVYWYRQLPEEGLKFMVYLQKENIIDESGMPKERFSAEFPKEGPSILRIQQVVRGDSAAYFCASSPITGSKETQYFGPGTRLLVL.

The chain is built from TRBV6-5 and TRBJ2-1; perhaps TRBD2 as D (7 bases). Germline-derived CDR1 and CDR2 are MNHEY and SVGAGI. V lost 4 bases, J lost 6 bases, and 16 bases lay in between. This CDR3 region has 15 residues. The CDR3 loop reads CASSSVREGGNEQFF. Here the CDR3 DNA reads TGTGCCAGCAGTTCCGTGAGGGAGGGGGGCAATGAGCAGTTCTTC.

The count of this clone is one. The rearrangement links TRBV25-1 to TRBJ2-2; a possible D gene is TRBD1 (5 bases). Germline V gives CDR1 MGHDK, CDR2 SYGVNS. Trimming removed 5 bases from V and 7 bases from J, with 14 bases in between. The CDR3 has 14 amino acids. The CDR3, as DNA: TGTGCCAGCAGTAGGCAGGGTTGGGTCGGGGAGCTGTTTTTT. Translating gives CASSRQGWVGELFF.

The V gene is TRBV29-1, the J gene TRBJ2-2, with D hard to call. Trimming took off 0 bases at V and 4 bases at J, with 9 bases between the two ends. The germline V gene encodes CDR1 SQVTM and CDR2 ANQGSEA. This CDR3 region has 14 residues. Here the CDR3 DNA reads TGCAGCGTTGAAGATCTGGGAATCACCGGGGAGCTGTTTTTT. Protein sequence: CSVEDLGITGELFF.

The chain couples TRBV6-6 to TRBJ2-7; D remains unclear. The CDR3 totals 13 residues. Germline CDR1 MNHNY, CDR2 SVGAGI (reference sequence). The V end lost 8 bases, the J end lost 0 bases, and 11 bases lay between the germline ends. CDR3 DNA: TGTGCCAGCCTAGGCCGGGTCTCCTACGAGCAGTACTTC. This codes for CASLGRVSYEQYF.

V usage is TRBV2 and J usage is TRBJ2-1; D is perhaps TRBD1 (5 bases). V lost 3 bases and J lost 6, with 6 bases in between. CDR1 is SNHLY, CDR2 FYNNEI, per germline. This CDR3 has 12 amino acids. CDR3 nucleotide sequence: TGTGCCAGCAGTGAGACAGTCAATGAGCAGTTCTTC. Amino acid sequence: CASSETVNEQFF. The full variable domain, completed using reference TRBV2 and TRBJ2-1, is EPEVTQTPSHQVTQMGQEVILRCVPISNHLYFYWYRQILGQKVEFLVSFYNNEISEKSEIFDDQFSVERPDGSNFTLKIRSTKLEDSAMYFCASSETVNEQFFGPGTRLTVL.